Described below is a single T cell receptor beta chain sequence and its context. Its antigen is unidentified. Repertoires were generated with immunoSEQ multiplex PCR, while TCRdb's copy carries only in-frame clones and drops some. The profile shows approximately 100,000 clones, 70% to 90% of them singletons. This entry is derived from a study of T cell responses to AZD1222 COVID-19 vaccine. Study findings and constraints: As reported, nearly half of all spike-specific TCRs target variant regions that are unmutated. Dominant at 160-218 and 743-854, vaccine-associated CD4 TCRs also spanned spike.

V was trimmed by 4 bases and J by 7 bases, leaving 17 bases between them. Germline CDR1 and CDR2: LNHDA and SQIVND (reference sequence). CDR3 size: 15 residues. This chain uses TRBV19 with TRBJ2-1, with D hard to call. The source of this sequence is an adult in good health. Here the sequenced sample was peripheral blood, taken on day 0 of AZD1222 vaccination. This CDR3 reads CASSRRRANGNEQFF. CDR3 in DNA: TGTGCCAGTAGTAGACGACGGGCGAACGGTAATGAGCAGTTCTTC.